This entry lists 24 T cell receptor beta chains sequenced from one sample in a study of T cell repertoires in cytomegalovirus infection. For these TCRs, the target antigens are not known. TCRdb called the reads again in MiXCR, with one record for every CDR3 protein. The table shows roughly 27,000 distinct CDR3 sequences, with over 15% occurring only once. The sample here was CD8+ T cells from cultured PBMCs, taken from culture after CMV antigen stimulation. The source of these receptors is a human donor in good health (CMV status not recorded). Some clones in this sample may be carry-over from other donors' samples.

This clonotype has a count of ten or more. The rearrangement uses TRBV28 and TRBJ2-7; the match to TRBD1 covers 10 bases. Germline lookup yields CDR1 MDHEN and CDR2 SYDVKM. This CDR3 is 14 amino acids long. V was clipped by 7 bases and J by 3 bases; unmatched bases: 6. CDR3 DNA: TGTGCCAGCAAAAAAGGGACAGGGGTCTACGAGCAGTACTTC. Translation: CASKKGTGVYEQYF.

V is TRBV20-1 and J is TRBJ2-7, with D perhaps TRBD2 (5 bases). The CDR3 has 14 amino acids. Germline CDR1 and CDR2: DFQATT and SNEGSKA (reference sequence). The V end was cut by 0 bases, the J end by 6 bases, with 15 bases between. The CDR3 protein is CSARDRVRGLEQYF. The DNA of the CDR3 is TGCAGTGCTAGAGATCGAGTCCGGGGTCTCGAGCAGTACTTC.

This clonotype was observed a handful of times. The rearrangement joins TRBV7-8 to TRBJ2-6; 11 bases are shared with TRBD2. There are 17 residues in the CDR3. Germline V gene sequence: CDR1 SGHVS, CDR2 FQNEAQ. J was trimmed by 2 bases and V by 6 bases; bases with no gene match: 6. CDR3 protein: CASSFSGGGTGANVLTF. The CDR3 DNA reads as TGTGCCAGCAGTTTTAGCGGGGGGGGCACTGGGGCCAACGTCCTGACTTTC.

V and J are TRBV11-2 and TRBJ1-4, with 8 positions matching TRBD1. CDR3 length: 18 residues. After removal of 5 bases from V and 6 bases from J, the junction contained 17 bases not matched to a gene. Germline loops: CDR1 SGHAT, CDR2 FQNNGV. The CDR3 sequence is CASSPGQGPHRLDEKLFF. CDR3 nucleotides: TGTGCCAGCAGCCCCGGACAGGGCCCTCACCGCCTAGATGAAAAACTGTTTTTT.

V usage is TRBV7-6 and J usage is TRBJ2-3; a possible D gene is TRBD2 (5 bases). The CDR3 loop spans 14 amino acids. Germline CDR1 SGHVS, CDR2 FNYEAQ. V lost 4 bases and J 4 bases, leaving 12 bases between the germline ends. The CDR3 sequence is CASSSPGSPDTQYF. In DNA, the CDR3 is TGTGCCAGCAGCTCGCCGGGATCTCCAGATACGCAGTATTTT.

This clonotype was seen at least ten times. V gene TRBV15 combines with J gene TRBJ2-1; TRBD1 aligns across 7 bases. The CDR3 length is 16 residues. Per germline, CDR1 LNHNV and CDR2 YYDKDF (reference sequence). J lost 5 bases, V lost 2 bases, and 9 bases had no gene match. The CDR3 DNA sequence: TGTGCCACCAGCAGACCCATGACAGGGTGGGACAATGAGCAGTTCTTC. As protein: CATSRPMTGWDNEQFF. Supplemented by reference TRBV15 and TRBJ2-1, the full variable domain reads DAMVIQNPRYQVTQFGKPVTLSCSQTLNHNVMYWYQQKSSQAPKLLFHYYDKDFNNEADTPDNFQSRRPNTSFCFLDIRSPGLGDTAMYLCATSRPMTGWDNEQFFGPGTRLTVL.

The chain combines TRBV20-1 with TRBJ1-1; 7 nucleotides line up with TRBD1. This CDR3 has 14 amino acids. Germline assignment: CDR1 DFQATT and CDR2 SNEGSKA (reference sequence). After removal of 1 base from V and 5 bases from J, the junction contained 7 bases not matched to a gene. CDR3 amino acids: CSARGSAGGTEAFF. The CDR3 nucleotides read TGCAGTGCTAGAGGGTCGGCAGGGGGGACTGAAGCTTTCTTT.

This clonotype was seen ten or more times. The chain uses TRBV20-1 and TRBJ1-1; D is uncertain. Germline loops: CDR1 DFQATT, CDR2 SNEGSKA (reference sequence). Trimming took 5 bases from V and 3 from J, leaving 10 bases between them. The CDR3 spans 12 residues. The CDR3 DNA reads TGCAGTGCTTTCCCCTGGGACACTGAAGCTTTCTTT. The encoded protein is CSAFPWDTEAFF.

This clonotype was seen a handful of times. V is TRBV4-3 and J is TRBJ2-7; unclear D gene. CDR1 and CDR2 (germline): LGHNA, YSLEER. The ends were cut back, 3 bases at V and 4 bases at J, with 10 bases in the middle. This CDR3 comprises 13 residues. The CDR3 nucleotides are TGCGCCAGCAGCCAGAAGGTGGGTTACGAGCAGTACTTC. Its translation is CASSQKVGYEQYF.

The rearrangement uses TRBV19 and TRBJ2-2; D is ambiguous. CDR1 LNHDA and CDR2 SQIVND come from the germline V gene (reference sequence). V was shortened by 8 bases and J by 2 bases, with 9 bases between the two germline ends. The CDR3 has 13 residues. The CDR3 reads CASADTNTGELFF. The CDR3 region has the DNA TGTGCCAGTGCGGATACCAACACCGGGGAGCTGTTTTTT.

The chain combines TRBV7-9 with TRBJ2-2, with 9 bases that match TRBD2. V trimming: 5 bases; J trimming: 7 bases; junction bases outside the gene matches: 17. This CDR3 has 18 amino acids. Germline lookup yields CDR1 SEHNR and CDR2 FQNEAQ (reference sequence). CDR3 protein: CASSPRSLAGPGIGELFF. The CDR3 nucleotides read TGTGCCAGCAGCCCGAGGAGTCTAGCGGGACCGGGGATCGGGGAGCTGTTTTTT.

Only a few counts were recorded for this clonotype. The chain has TRBV7-9 and TRBJ1-2; no definite D call. The V end lost 3 bases, the J end lost 8 bases, and 10 bases lay between the germline ends. The germline V gene encodes CDR1 SEHNR and CDR2 FQNEAQ (reference sequence). There are 12 residues in the CDR3. In DNA form, the CDR3 reads TGTGCCAGCAGCTTGGAGCAAGTAGGCTACACCTTC. This gives the protein CASSLEQVGYTF.

This clonotype has only a few counts. The chain employs TRBV20-1 and TRBJ1-2; weak D call: TRBD1 (5 bases). The V end was cut by 1 base, the J end by 3 bases, with 15 bases between. Looked up from germline, CDR1 is DFQATT and CDR2 is SNEGSKA (reference sequence). This CDR3 contains 15 residues. The DNA of the CDR3 is TGCAGTGCTAGAGTGGTGGGGGGGGAGGACTATGGCTACACCTTC. Its translation is CSARVVGGEDYGYTF.

The chain has TRBV6-2 or TRBV6-3 and TRBJ2-1; TRBD2 matches 8 bases. This CDR3 comprises 16 residues. J gave up 6 bases and V 0 bases, and 7 bases lay outside the gene matches. Germline lookup yields CDR1 MNHEY and CDR2 SVGEGT. CDR3 nucleotide sequence: TGTGCCAGCAGTTACTCCCCGGGGGGGGCCGGCAATGAGCAGTTCTTC. This encodes CASSYSPGGAGNEQFF.

The chain combines TRBV11-2 with TRBJ2-7; TRBD2 agrees at 8 bases. V gave up 5 bases and J gave up 4 bases; unmatched junction bases: 4. Germline V gene lookup returns CDR1 SGHAT and CDR2 FQNNGV. This CDR3 has 13 residues. Written as DNA, the CDR3 is TGTGCCAGCAGCGTCCGGGGGGGTTACGAGCAGTACTTC. Encoded protein: CASSVRGGYEQYF. The full variable domain, rest sourced from reference TRBV11-2 and TRBJ2-7, is EAGVAQSPRYKIIEKRQSVAFWCNPISGHATLYWYQQILGQGPKLLIQFQNNGVVDDSQLPKDRFSAERLKGVDSTLKIQPAKLEDSAVYLCASSVRGGYEQYFGPGTRLTVT.

The V call is TRBV6-2 or TRBV6-3, the J call TRBJ2-2; 7 positions match TRBD1. Trimming cost V 6 bases and J 6 bases; bases outside gene matches: 13. Germline loops: CDR1 MNHEY, CDR2 SVGEGT. CDR3 length: 16 amino acids. CDR3 DNA: TGTGCCAGCAGCCGCACCGACAGGGTAAACTCCGGGGAGCTGTTTTTT. Residues: CASSRTDRVNSGELFF.

V and J are TRBV9 and TRBJ2-1; TRBD1 matches 10 bases. The junction had 4 bases not matched to a gene; V was cut back by 0 bases and J by 7 bases. Germline CDR1 is SGDLS and CDR2 is YYNGEE. The CDR3 covers 15 residues. The CDR3 is CASSVEGQGRNEQFF. DNA for the CDR3: TGTGCCAGCAGCGTAGAGGGACAGGGGAGAAATGAGCAGTTCTTC.

V and J are TRBV7-9 and TRBJ2-1; no clear D gene. V gave up 5 bases and J gave up 8 bases, with 7 bases separating them. This CDR3 has 11 residues. The germline V gene encodes CDR1 SEHNR and CDR2 FQNEAQ (reference sequence). The CDR3 spells CASSPSYEQFF. In DNA form, the CDR3 reads TGTGCCAGCAGCCCTTCCTATGAGCAGTTCTTC.

In its sample, this clonotype was seen many times. The chain employs TRBV7-2 and TRBJ2-5; D gene unclear. The V end lost 1 base, the J end lost 5 bases, and 8 bases lay between the germline ends. The CDR3 extends over 13 amino acids. The germline CDR1 and CDR2 sequences are SGHTA and FQGNSA. CDR3 DNA: TGTGCCAGCAGCTTAGATAGGCGGGAGACCCAGTACTTC. Residues: CASSLDRRETQYF.

CDR3 residues: CASSLQGTGANVLTF. Written as DNA, the CDR3 is TGTGCCAGCAGCCTACAGGGAACTGGGGCCAACGTCCTGACTTTC. V and J are TRBV6-2 or TRBV6-3 and TRBJ2-6; TRBD1 is a possible D gene (6 bases). Trimming pared 6 bases from V and 2 bases from J, leaving 11 bases between. This CDR3 has 15 residues. Germline V gives CDR1 MNHEY, CDR2 SVGEGT.

This clonotype was counted between two and nine times. This chain links TRBV27 with TRBJ2-7; D is possibly TRBD2 (6 bases). Germline assignment: CDR1 MNHEY and CDR2 SMNVEV (reference sequence). The V end was cut by 3 bases, the J end by 2 bases, with 11 bases between. CDR3 length equals 14 residues. CDR3 bases: TGTGCCAGCAGTTTGGCTAGCGCTGCCTACGAGCAGTACTTC. Its translation is CASSLASAAYEQYF.

The CDR3 loop reads CASSNREIKLFF. CDR3 DNA sequence: TGTGCCAGCAGTAACCGGGAGATAAAACTGTTTTTT. V and J are TRBV6-5 and TRBJ1-4; D unclear. This CDR3 has 12 residues. Germline V gives CDR1 MNHEY, CDR2 SVGAGI. The germline V and J ends were trimmed by 5 bases and 10 bases, with 11 bases remaining between them.

The DNA for the CDR3 is TGTGCCAGTAGTATAGAGACAGGGATGTCTGGCTACACCTTC. Amino acids: CASSIETGMSGYTF. This chain connects TRBV19 to TRBJ1-2; 7 positions agree with TRBD1. CDR1 and CDR2 (germline): LNHDA, SQIVND (reference sequence). Trimming took 0 bases from V and 7 from J; bases not matched to a gene: 5. The CDR3 length is 14 residues.

This chain uses TRBV7-2 with TRBJ2-5, with 10 positions matching TRBD1. The CDR3 extends over 20 amino acids. Per the germline V gene, CDR1 is SGHTA and CDR2 is FQGNSA. V lost 2 bases to trimming and J lost 2 bases; unmatched junction nucleotides: 17. CDR3 amino acids: CASSLYGDRGAGGPQETQYF. In DNA form, the CDR3 reads TGTGCCAGCAGCTTATATGGGGACAGGGGCGCGGGAGGACCTCAAGAGACCCAGTACTTC.